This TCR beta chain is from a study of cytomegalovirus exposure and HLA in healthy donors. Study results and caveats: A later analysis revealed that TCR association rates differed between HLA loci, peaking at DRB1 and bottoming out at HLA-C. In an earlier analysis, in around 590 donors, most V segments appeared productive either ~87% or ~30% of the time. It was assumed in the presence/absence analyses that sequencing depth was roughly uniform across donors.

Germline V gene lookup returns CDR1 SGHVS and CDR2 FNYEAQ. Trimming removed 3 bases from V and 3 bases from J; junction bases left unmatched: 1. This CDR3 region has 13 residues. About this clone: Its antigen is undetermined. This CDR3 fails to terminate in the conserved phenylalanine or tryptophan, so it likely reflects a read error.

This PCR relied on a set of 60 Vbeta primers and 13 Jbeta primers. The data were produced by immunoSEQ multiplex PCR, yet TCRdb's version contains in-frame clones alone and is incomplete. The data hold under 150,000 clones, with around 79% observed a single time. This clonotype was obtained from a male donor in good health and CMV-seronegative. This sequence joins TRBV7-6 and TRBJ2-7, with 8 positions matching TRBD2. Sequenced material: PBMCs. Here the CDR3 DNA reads TGTGCCAGCAGCTTTAGCGGGATCTACGAGCAGTACCTC. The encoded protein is CASSFSGIYEQYL.